The clone carrying this T cell receptor (beta chain) was observed a handful of times. Its antigen is not known. Synthesis of TCR beta cDNA was carried out from about 0.55 ug total RNA with a constant-region primer. A slightly modified ARM-PCR protocol with three nested multiplex PCR rounds produced these TCR beta libraries. The two initial PCR rounds, about 9 cycles each, used TRBV1-TRBV30 forward and C-beta reverse primers. TCRdb used MiXCR to reprocess the multiplex PCR reads, holding one entry per CDR3 protein. The sample holds 320,000 or so distinct CDR3 sequences, 60% to 80% seen once. This specimen comes from a study of tumor-infiltrating lymphocytes in primary liver carcinoma. Findings and limits, study-wide: Tumors and blood were compared for top-250-clone fraction, and tumors had the significantly higher value (p = 0.039).

CDR3 length equals 14 residues. CDR1 and CDR2 from the germline V gene are SGHNT and YYREEE (reference sequence). Trimming removed 4 bases at V and 5 bases at J, with 15 bases between. Researchers drew blood RNA from unsorted whole blood and extracted germline DNA as well. Sequencing was carried out using peripheral blood. V usage is TRBV5-4 and J usage is TRBJ2-5; D not resolved. The receptor was isolated from a man aged 40-55 years with primary liver carcinoma and hepatitis B virus infection. CDR3 in amino acids: CASSDRRARETQYF. The CDR3 DNA sequence: TGTGCCAGCAGCGACCGTAGGGCGAGGGAGACCCAGTACTTC.